Presented here are 19 T cell receptor beta chains from one specimen sequenced in a study of T cells in Graves' hyperthyroidism and ophthalmopathy (dated by TCRdb to the late 2010s). Libraries were built with multiplex PCR. Data came from an Illumina HiSeq 2000. TCR beta CDR3 regions were amplified from RNA transcripts. The TCR CDR3 was subjected to a first round of RT-PCR using the HTBI primer set and the Qiagen OneStep RT-PCR kit. The public reads were run again by TCRdb, first through fastp at Q25 and then through MiXCR, and only productive beta chains were kept. Here each entry gathers all rows of one CDR3 protein and keeps the most common genes and DNA. This sample is represented by approximately 740,000 distinct CDR3 sequences; approximately 14% of them were singletons. In total, the top ten clones hold about 9.4% of the sample. Sequencing used blood. The receptors come from a woman aged 18 to 35 with Graves' hyperthyroidism.

This clonotype occurred a few times. This CDR3 is CASSQGWGIQPGGQETQYF. For the CDR3, the DNA is TGTGCCAGCAGCCAAGGTTGGGGAATACAGCCAGGGGGTCAAGAGACCCAGTACTTC. The chain employs TRBV4-2 and TRBJ2-5; TRBD1 aligns across 7 bases. The CDR3 length is 19 residues. Unmatched junction bases numbered 16, after V lost 1 base and J lost 2 bases. Germline V CDR1 and CDR2: LGHNA, YNFKEQ.

At least ten counts were recorded for this clonotype. The genes are TRBV2 and TRBJ2-3, with D unclear. The CDR3 runs to 12 residues. Germline values: CDR1 SNHLY, CDR2 FYNNEI. Trimming took 1 base from V and 7 from J, leaving 6 bases between them. The CDR3 DNA reads TGTGCCAGCAGTGAAGAGGGATATACGCAGTATTTT. It translates to CASSEEGYTQYF. Together with reference TRBV2 and TRBJ2-3, the CDR3 gives the full variable domain: EPEVTQTPSHQVTQMGQEVILRCVPISNHLYFYWYRQILGQKVEFLVSFYNNEISEKSEIFDDQFSVERPDGSNFTLKIRSTKLEDSAMYFCASSEEGYTQYFGPGTRLTVL.

This clonotype was seen repeatedly, ten times or more. This rearrangement joins TRBV20-1 to TRBJ2-5; D ambiguous. Germline V gene lookup returns CDR1 DFQATT and CDR2 SNEGSKA (reference sequence). This CDR3 contains 13 residues. Deletions cut 1 base from V and 2 bases from J, with 8 bases between. The DNA of the CDR3 is TGCAGTGCTAGAGGATTTGAGCAAGAGACCCAGTACTTC. Its protein product is CSARGFEQETQYF.

V and J are TRBV9 and TRBJ1-6; D might be TRBD1 (5 bases). V lost 4 bases, J lost 10 bases, and 15 bases lay in between. Germline V gene data show CDR1 as SGDLS and CDR2 as YYNGEE. The CDR3 has 14 amino acids. The CDR3, as DNA: TGTGCCAGCAGCCCTGGGGGGTTTGGCTCACCCCTCCACTTT. Amino acid sequence: CASSPGGFGSPLHF.

Worth noting for this clonotype: With a much larger clone just one base away, this may be a read error. Likely a read error: the CDR3 ends without its conserved phenylalanine or tryptophan. The rearrangement uses TRBV13 and TRBJ2-1; the D gene is possibly TRBD2 (5 bases). The CDR3 runs 14 residues. V lost 1 base and J 2 bases, leaving 6 bases between the germline ends. Germline values: CDR1 PRHDT, CDR2 FYEKMQ (reference sequence). CDR3 nucleotide sequence: TGTGCCAGCAGCTTAGTGGAGGCCTACAATGAGCAGTTCCTC. Protein product: CASSLVEAYNEQFL.

The chain combines TRBV29-1 with TRBJ1-2; D gene ambiguous. The germline gives CDR1 SQVTM, CDR2 ANQGSEA. Trimming removed 4 bases at V and 4 bases at J, with 13 bases between. This CDR3 spans 13 amino acids. The CDR3 is CSVVSQQTYGYTF. The CDR3 DNA follows: TGCAGCGTTGTAAGTCAACAAACCTATGGCTACACCTTC.

In the case of this clonotype: Since a much larger clone is just one base distant, this may be a read error. The rearrangement links TRBV29-1 to TRBJ2-7; TRBD2 might be the D (6 bases). The J call is in doubt because the DNA end fits TRBJ2-1 better. The germline V gene encodes CDR1 SQVTM and CDR2 ANQGSEA. This CDR3 region has 16 residues. The DNA for the CDR3 is TGCAGCGTTCAGAACCCCCGGGACGGGAGCTCCTACGAGCAGTTCTTC. It yields the protein CSVQNPRDGSSYEQFF.

Many counts were recorded for this clonotype. The chain combines TRBV2 with TRBJ1-2; the match to TRBD1 covers 8 bases. The CDR3 totals 15 residues. J was trimmed by 4 bases and V by 8 bases; bases with no gene match: 12. Germline CDR1 is SNHLY and CDR2 is FYNNEI. CDR3 nucleotide sequence: TGTGCCAGCGTTACATGGGACAGGTCCGGCTATGGCTACACCTTC. Residues: CASVTWDRSGYGYTF.

At least ten counts were recorded for this clonotype. The chain links TRBV30 to TRBJ2-1, with D perhaps matching TRBD2 (5 bases). The CDR3 is 13 amino acids. Between the trimmed V and J ends, which lost 0 bases and 4 bases, there was a span of 7 bases. Germline lookup yields CDR1 GTSNPN and CDR2 SVGIG (reference sequence). CDR3 in DNA: TGTGCCTGGAGTGTTGGAGGATACAATGAGCAGTTCTTC. It is translated as CAWSVGGYNEQFF.

This clonotype was observed a handful of times. The gene calls are TRBV20-1 and TRBJ1-2; D is unresolved. The V and J ends lost 0 bases and 3 bases respectively, with 17 bases between them. Germline V gives CDR1 DFQATT, CDR2 SNEGSKA (reference sequence). The CDR3 runs to 16 residues. CDR3 region: CSARDLRVTRDYGYTF. The CDR3 DNA is TGCAGTGCTAGAGATCTAAGGGTCACGAGGGACTATGGCTACACCTTC.

This clonotype showed up just a few times. The chain couples TRBV7-2 to TRBJ1-1; D may be TRBD1 (6 bases). CDR1 is SGHTA, CDR2 FQGNSA, per germline. CDR3 length: 15 residues. Trimming cost V 5 bases and J 1 base, with 14 bases left between them. The CDR3 here is CASSAEGGPNTEAFF. CDR3 bases: TGTGCCAGCAGCGCTGAAGGGGGTCCGAACACTGAAGCTTTCTTT. The full variable domain, rest sourced from reference TRBV7-2 and TRBJ1-1, is GAGVSQSPSNKVTEKGKDVELRCDPISGHTALYWYRQSLGQGLEFLIYFQGNSAPDKSGLPSDRFSAERTGGSVSTLTIQRTQQEDSAVYLCASSAEGGPNTEAFFGQGTRLTVV.

At least ten counts were recorded for this clonotype. CDR3 nucleotides: TGCGCCAGCAGCCGACAGACCACAGATACGCAGTATTTT. Amino acid sequence: CASSRQTTDTQYF. The rearrangement uses TRBV5-1 and TRBJ2-3; a weak D match, TRBD1 (5 bases). CDR3 size: 13 residues. Trimming took off 4 bases at V and 2 bases at J, with 8 bases between the two ends. CDR1 is SGHRS, CDR2 YFSETQ, per germline. The variable domain in full, with the rest retrieved from reference TRBV5-1 and TRBJ2-3, is KAGVTQTPRYLIKTRGQQVTLSCSPISGHRSVSWYQQTPGQGLQFLFEYFSETQRNKGNFPGRFSGRQFSNSRSEMNVSTLELGDSALYLCASSRQTTDTQYFGPGTRLTVL.

The V gene is TRBV10-3, the J gene TRBJ1-3, with TRBD1 matching 9 bases. CDR3 length: 15 residues. With 0 bases clipped from V and 6 bases from J, the junction kept 3 bases outside the gene matches. Germline assignment: CDR1 ENHRY and CDR2 SYGVKD. This CDR3 reads CAISESGQGPNTIYF. In nucleotides, the CDR3 is TGTGCCATCAGTGAGTCGGGACAGGGCCCAAACACCATATATTTT.

The V and J genes are TRBV9 and TRBJ2-3, with a weak D call TRBD1 (5 bases). CDR1 is SGDLS and CDR2 is YYNGEE in the germline V gene. The CDR3 has 16 residues. Trimming cost V 0 bases and J 2 bases, with 13 bases left between them. CDR3 DNA sequence: TGTGCCAGCAGCGTAGCCCAGGGCCGAACCACAGATACGCAGTATTTT. Translating gives CASSVAQGRTTDTQYF.

This clonotype was counted between two and nine times. The chain links TRBV7-9 to TRBJ2-7; tentatively, D is TRBD2 (6 bases). The V end lost 1 base, the J end lost 1 base, and 11 bases lay between the germline ends. The CDR3 is 15 residues long. CDR1 is SEHNR and CDR2 is FQNEAQ in the germline V gene (reference sequence). CDR3 DNA sequence: TGTGCCAGCAGCTTAGGGGAGGACGCTTCCTACGAGCAGTACTTC. Translated: CASSLGEDASYEQYF. The full variable domain, with the rest looked up from reference TRBV7-9 and TRBJ2-7, is DTGVSQNPRHKITKRGQNVTFRCDPISEHNRLYWYRQTLGQGPEFLTYFQNEAQLEKSRLLSDRFSAERPKGSFSTLEIQRTEQGDSAMYLCASSLGEDASYEQYFGPGTRLTVT.

This clonotype came up many times. CDR3 in DNA: TGTGCCAGCAGCCGTCTCACGGGGGCGACAGCTTTCTTT. This sequence encodes CASSRLTGATAFF. This chain uses TRBV3-1 with TRBJ1-1; D might be TRBD1 (6 bases). V was pared by 4 bases and J by 10 bases, with 16 bases between. CDR1 and CDR2 (germline): LGHDT, YNNKEL (reference sequence). The CDR3 is made up of 13 amino acids.

The V and J genes are TRBV13 and TRBJ2-1; D perhaps matches TRBD1 (5 bases). This CDR3 spans 13 amino acids. Germline V gene sequence: CDR1 PRHDT, CDR2 FYEKMQ (reference sequence). V was shortened by 4 bases and J by 5 bases, with 9 bases between the two germline ends. The CDR3 DNA sequence: TGTGCCAGCAGCTCCGGACACGACAATGAGCAGTTCTTC. This translates into CASSSGHDNEQFF.

This clonotype was seen at least ten times. The V gene is TRBV2, the J gene TRBJ2-5, with 9 bases that match TRBD1. Germline trimming cut 7 bases from V and 4 bases from J; bases unmatched to any gene: 4. This CDR3 contains 13 residues. Germline V gene data show CDR1 as SNHLY and CDR2 as FYNNEI. The chain's CDR3 is CASNTGQGETQYF. The CDR3 bases are TGTGCCAGCAATACGGGACAGGGAGAGACCCAGTACTTC. Combining the CDR3 with reference TRBV2 and TRBJ2-5 gives the whole variable domain EPEVTQTPSHQVTQMGQEVILRCVPISNHLYFYWYRQILGQKVEFLVSFYNNEISEKSEIFDDQFSVERPDGSNFTLKIRSTKLEDSAMYFCASNTGQGETQYFGPGTRLLVL.

The chain carries TRBV18 and TRBJ1-4, with a possible D match to TRBD1 (5 bases). Germline CDR1 and CDR2: KGHSH and LQKENI. The CDR3 is 14 amino acids. V was pared by 2 bases and J by 7 bases, with 11 bases between. The CDR3 DNA follows: TGTGCCAGCTCACCAGACAGATCCCTTGAAAAACTGTTTTTT. Translating gives CASSPDRSLEKLFF. Full variable domain (missing parts from reference TRBV18 and TRBJ1-4): NAGVMQNPRHLVRRRGQEARLRCSPMKGHSHVYWYRQLPEEGLKFMVYLQKENIIDESGMPKERFSAEFPKEGPSILRIQQVVRGDSAAYFCASSPDRSLEKLFFGSGTQLSVL.